This T cell receptor beta chain was sequenced during a study of cytomegalovirus exposure and HLA in healthy donors. A multiplex PCR was run with 60 Vbeta primers and 13 Jbeta primers. Assay: immunoSEQ multiplex PCR; the TCRdb copy retains only in-frame clones and omits some. The data show about 150,000 clones, with 79% seen just once and under 4% held by the top ten. Details on this clone: Its antigen is not known. One end of the junction varies from germline; a read error may be responsible.

Whole-study findings and limits: For most TCR sequences rarity was the rule, although some public TCRs occurred in many donors.

Germline values: CDR1 SGHRS, CDR2 YFSETQ. The CDR3 sequence is 13 residues long. The sequence derives from a human donor in good health. Sequencing input: PBMCs. The chain is built from TRBV5-1 and TRBJ2-1; D gene ambiguous. In DNA, the CDR3 is TGCGCCAGCAGTTTCAACAGCTACGATGAACAGTTCTTC. It is translated as CASSFNSYDEQFF.